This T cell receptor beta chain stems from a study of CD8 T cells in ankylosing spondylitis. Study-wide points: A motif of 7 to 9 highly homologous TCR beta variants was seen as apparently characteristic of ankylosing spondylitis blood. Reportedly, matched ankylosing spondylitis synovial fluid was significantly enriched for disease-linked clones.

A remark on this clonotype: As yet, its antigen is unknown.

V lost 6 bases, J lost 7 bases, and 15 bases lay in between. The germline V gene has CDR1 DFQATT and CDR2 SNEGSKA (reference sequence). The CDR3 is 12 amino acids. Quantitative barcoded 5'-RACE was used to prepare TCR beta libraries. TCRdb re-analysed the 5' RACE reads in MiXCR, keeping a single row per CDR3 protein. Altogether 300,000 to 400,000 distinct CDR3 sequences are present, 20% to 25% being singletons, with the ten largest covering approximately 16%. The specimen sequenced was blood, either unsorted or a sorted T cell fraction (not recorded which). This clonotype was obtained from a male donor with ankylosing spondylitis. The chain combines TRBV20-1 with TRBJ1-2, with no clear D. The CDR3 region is CSAWTGVGGYTF. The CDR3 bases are TGCAGTGCATGGACGGGTGTGGGTGGCTACACCTTC.